These 3 T cell receptor beta chains came from one sample sequenced in a study of blood T cells in healthy people across ages. Together with a sample-barcoded 5' primer, a J-beta primer mix was included in a second PCR lasting roughly 6 to 12 cycles. Each CDR3 protein gets one entry after TCRdb re-called the 5' RACE reads with MiXCR. This sample carries fewer than 2,000,000 distinct CDR3 sequences, almost 35% of them seen once, and the ten largest clones take around 11%. Specimen: blood. These receptor sequences come from a woman in her twenties or thirties in good health.

The V call is TRBV20-1, the J call TRBJ1-1, with D possibly matching TRBD1 (6 bases). Trimming shortened V by 5 bases and J by 6 bases, and 13 bases separated the two germline ends. Germline CDR1 reads DFQATT; CDR2 reads SNEGSKA (reference sequence). The CDR3 totals 12 residues. CDR3 in DNA: TGCAGTGCTCCCGGACAGCCCTCTGAAGCTTTCTTT. It yields the protein CSAPGQPSEAFF.

Many counts were recorded for this clonotype. A much more abundant neighbour one base away suggests this may be a read error. The gene calls are TRBV5-1 and TRBJ2-6, with 8 bases that match TRBD1. Germline assignment: CDR1 SGHRS and CDR2 YFSETQ. The length of the CDR3 is 16 residues. The CDR3 DNA reads as TGCGCCAGCAGAGGACAGGGATACTCTGGGGCCAACGTCCGGACTTTC. Its protein product is CASRGQGYSGANVRTF.

V and J are TRBV21-1 and TRBJ2-6. TRBV21-1 is a known pseudogene. The CDR3 contains 15 residues. CDR3 bases: TGTGCCAGCAGCATGTCTAGCTTCGGGGCCAGCGTCCTGACTTTC. Its translation is CASSMSSFGASVLTF.